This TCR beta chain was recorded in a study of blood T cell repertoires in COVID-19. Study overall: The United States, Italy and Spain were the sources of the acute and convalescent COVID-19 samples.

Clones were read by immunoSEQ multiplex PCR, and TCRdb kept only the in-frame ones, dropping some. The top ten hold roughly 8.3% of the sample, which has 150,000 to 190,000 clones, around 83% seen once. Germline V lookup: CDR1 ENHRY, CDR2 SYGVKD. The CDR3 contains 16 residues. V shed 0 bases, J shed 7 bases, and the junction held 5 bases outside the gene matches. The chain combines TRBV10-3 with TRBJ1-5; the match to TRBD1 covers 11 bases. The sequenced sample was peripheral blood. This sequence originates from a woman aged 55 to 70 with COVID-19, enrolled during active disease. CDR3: CAISESIGTGGQPQHF. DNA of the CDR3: TGTGCCATCAGTGAGTCGATTGGGACAGGGGGACAGCCCCAGCATTTT.